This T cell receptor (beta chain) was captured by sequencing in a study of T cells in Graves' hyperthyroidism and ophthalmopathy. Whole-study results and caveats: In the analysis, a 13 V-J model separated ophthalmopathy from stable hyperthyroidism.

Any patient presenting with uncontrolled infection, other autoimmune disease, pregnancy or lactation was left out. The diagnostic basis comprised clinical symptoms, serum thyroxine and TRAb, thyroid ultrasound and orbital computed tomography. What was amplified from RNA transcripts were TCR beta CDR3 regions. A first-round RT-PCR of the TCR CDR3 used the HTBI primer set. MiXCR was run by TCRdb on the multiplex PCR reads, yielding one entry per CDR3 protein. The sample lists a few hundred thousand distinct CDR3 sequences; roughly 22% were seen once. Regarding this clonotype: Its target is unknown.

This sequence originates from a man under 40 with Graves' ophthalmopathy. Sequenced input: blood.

Here the CDR3 reads CAWRPGQGFEKLFF. The CDR3 DNA follows: TGTGCCTGGAGACCGGGACAGGGGTTTGAAAAACTGTTTTTT. V usage is TRBV30 and J usage is TRBJ1-4, with 10 bases lining up with TRBD1. The CDR3 contains 14 residues. In germline, CDR1 is GTSNPN, CDR2 SVGIG (reference sequence). V was clipped by 3 bases and J by 7 bases; unmatched bases: 5.